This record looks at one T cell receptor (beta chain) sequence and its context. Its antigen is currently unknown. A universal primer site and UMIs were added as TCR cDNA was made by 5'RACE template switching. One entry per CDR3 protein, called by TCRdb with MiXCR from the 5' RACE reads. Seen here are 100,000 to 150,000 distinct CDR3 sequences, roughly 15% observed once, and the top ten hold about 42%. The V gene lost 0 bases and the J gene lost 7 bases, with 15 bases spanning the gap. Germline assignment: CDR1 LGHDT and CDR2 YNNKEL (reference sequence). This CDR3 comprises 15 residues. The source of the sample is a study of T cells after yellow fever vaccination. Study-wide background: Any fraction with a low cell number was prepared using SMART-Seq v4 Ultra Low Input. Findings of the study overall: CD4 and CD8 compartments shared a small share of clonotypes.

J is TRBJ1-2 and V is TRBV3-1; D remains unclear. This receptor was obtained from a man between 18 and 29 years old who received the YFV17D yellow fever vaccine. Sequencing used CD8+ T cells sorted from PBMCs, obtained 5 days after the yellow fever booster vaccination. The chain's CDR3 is CASSQDLGLTGGYTF. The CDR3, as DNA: TGTGCCAGCAGCCAAGATCTAGGGCTGACGGGTGGCTACACCTTC.